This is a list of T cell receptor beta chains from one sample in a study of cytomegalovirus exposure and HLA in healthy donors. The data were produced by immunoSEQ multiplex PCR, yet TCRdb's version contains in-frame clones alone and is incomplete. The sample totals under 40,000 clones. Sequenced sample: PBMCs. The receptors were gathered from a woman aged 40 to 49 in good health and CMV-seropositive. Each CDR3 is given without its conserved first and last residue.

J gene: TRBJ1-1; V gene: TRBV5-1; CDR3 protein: ASRSGTTNTEAF
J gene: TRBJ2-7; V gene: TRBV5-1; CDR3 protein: ASSFLAGTYEQY
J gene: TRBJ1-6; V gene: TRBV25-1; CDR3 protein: ASSELRYNSPLH
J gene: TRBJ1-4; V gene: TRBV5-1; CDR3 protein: ASSPGQGPNEKLF
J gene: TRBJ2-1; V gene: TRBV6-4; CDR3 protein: ASSDSSSGRYNEQF
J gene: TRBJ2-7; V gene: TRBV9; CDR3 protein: ASSPRLAGWYEQY
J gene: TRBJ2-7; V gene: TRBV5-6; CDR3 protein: ASTWRGPPYEQY
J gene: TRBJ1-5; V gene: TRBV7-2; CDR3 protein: ASSLEGGSYQPQH
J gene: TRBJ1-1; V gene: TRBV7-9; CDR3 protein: ASSLARQGTEAF
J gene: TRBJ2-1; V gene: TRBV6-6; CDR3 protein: ASRYREDEQF
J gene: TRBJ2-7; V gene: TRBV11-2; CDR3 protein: ASGTGGYEQY
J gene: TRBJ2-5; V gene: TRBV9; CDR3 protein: ASSVVADSIVTQY
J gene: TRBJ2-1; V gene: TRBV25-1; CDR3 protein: ASGTSGRATEQF
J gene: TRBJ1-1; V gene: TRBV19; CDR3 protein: ASSIGNRGTEAF
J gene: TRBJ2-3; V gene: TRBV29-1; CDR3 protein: SADRGSDTQY
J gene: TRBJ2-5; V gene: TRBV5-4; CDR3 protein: ASSGGGTSGTRETQY
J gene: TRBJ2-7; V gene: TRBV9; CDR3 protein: ASSERISSYEQY
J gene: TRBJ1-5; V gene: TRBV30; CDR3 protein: AWSWTGEGQPQH
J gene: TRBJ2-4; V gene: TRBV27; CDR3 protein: ASSSLPGLILAKNIQY
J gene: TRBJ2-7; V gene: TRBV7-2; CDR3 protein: ASSNRDRLAYEQY
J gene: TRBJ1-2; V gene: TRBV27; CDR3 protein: ASGRRENYGYT
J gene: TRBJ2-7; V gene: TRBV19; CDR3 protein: ASSGFSYEQY
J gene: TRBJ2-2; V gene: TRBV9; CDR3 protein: ASQGGNTGELF
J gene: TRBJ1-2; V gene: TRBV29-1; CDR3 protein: SVHQTVPYGYT
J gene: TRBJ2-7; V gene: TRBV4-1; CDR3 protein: ASSLGGGQGAWEQY
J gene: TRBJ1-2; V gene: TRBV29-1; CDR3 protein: SGGEWDRGLGYT
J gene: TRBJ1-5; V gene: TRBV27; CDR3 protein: ASSFDGRQKNQPQH
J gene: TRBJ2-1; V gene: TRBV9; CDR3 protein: ASSVELARSYNEQF
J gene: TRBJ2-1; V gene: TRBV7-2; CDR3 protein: ASSPGTGNSDNEQF